This T cell receptor beta chain was identified during a study of blood T cell repertoires in COVID-19. Study background: The cDNA or gDNA used as material had been derived from T cells, B-cell-depleted T cells, or PBMCs.

V was trimmed by 3 bases and J by 4 bases, leaving 16 bases between them. Germline lookup yields CDR1 MNHEY and CDR2 SMNVEV (reference sequence). This CDR3 has 15 amino acids. In the original analysis: Estimation of nucleated cell counts relied on the amplification of reference gene primers. Generated by immunoSEQ multiplex PCR, the TCRdb table keeps only in-frame clones and is missing some. V, J and clone size are those of that table, while D and trimming were read from the DNA. The data contain about 68,000 clones, about 86% of them singletons. This chain links TRBV27 with TRBJ2-7, with a possible D match to TRBD1 (6 bases). This receptor was obtained from a man between 50 and 59 years old with acute or convalescent COVID-19. The sequenced sample consisted of peripheral blood. As DNA, the CDR3 is TGTGCCAGCAGTTTGGGGCCGGACAGACCGTACGAGCAGTACTTC. This encodes CASSLGPDRPYEQYF.